These 29 T cell receptor beta chains share one sample of origin, sequenced in a study of blood T cell repertoires in COVID-19. Libraries were prepared by immunoSEQ multiplex PCR; TCRdb keeps only in-frame clonotypes and omits some of them. The data contain under 350,000 clones, around 90% of them singletons. The sequencing sample was made of peripheral blood. Receptors were obtained from a woman aged 25-40 years with COVID-19, enrolled during active disease.

The chain recombines TRBV4-1 with TRBJ2-1; unclear D gene. The CDR3 consists of 14 residues. The ends were cut back, 1 base at V and 5 bases at J, with 9 bases in the middle. CDR1 MGHRA and CDR2 YSYEKL come from the germline V gene. CDR3 region: CASSQVGRNNEQFF. Here the CDR3 DNA reads TGCGCCAGCAGCCAAGTTGGGCGTAACAATGAGCAGTTCTTC.

The V call is TRBV6-5, the J call TRBJ2-1; the match to TRBD2 covers 7 bases. Trimming removed 1 base from V and 3 bases from J; junction bases left unmatched: 3. The germline V gene encodes CDR1 MNHEY and CDR2 SVGAGI. The CDR3 consists of 15 residues. CDR3 nucleotide sequence: TGTGCCAGCAGTTACTTGGGCGGGAGCTACAATGAGCAGTTCTTC. Encoded protein: CASSYLGGSYNEQFF.

This clone was recorded a few times. V gene TRBV9 combines with J gene TRBJ2-1, with 7 bases that match TRBD1. The germline V gene has CDR1 SGDLS and CDR2 YYNGEE. CDR3 size: 15 residues. J gave up 3 bases and V 0 bases, and 3 bases lay outside the gene matches. In nucleotides, the CDR3 is TGTGCCAGCAGCGTAGGCCAGGGGGTCTACAATGAGCAGTTCTTC. Its protein is CASSVGQGVYNEQFF.

The chain carries TRBV11-2 and TRBJ2-5; TRBD2 agrees at 8 bases. This CDR3 region has 14 residues. V gave up 5 bases and J gave up 9 bases; unmatched junction bases: 11. Germline CDR1 and CDR2: SGHAT and FQNNGV. The CDR3 reads CASSLGTSGVAQYF. CDR3 bases: TGTGCCAGCAGCCTAGGGACTAGTGGAGTGGCCCAGTACTTC.

The rearrangement joins TRBV24-1 to TRBJ2-1, with D tentatively TRBD2 (5 bases). Germline V gene lookup returns CDR1 KGHDR and CDR2 SFDVKD. The CDR3 has 16 residues. Trimming took 4 bases from V and 5 from J, leaving 17 bases between them. CDR3 residues: CATSEQTSGWNNEQFF. CDR3 in DNA: TGTGCCACCAGTGAGCAAACTAGTGGGTGGAACAATGAGCAGTTCTTC.

This chain links TRBV9 with TRBJ1-2, with D unclear. V was cut by 0 bases and J by 1 base, with 4 bases left in between. This CDR3 spans 13 amino acids. The germline CDR1 and CDR2 sequences are SGDLS and YYNGEE. Here the CDR3 DNA reads TGTGCCAGCAGCGTAGACTTTAACTATGGCTACACCTTC. It yields the protein CASSVDFNYGYTF.

The chain is built from TRBV27 and TRBJ2-2; 14 nucleotides line up with TRBD2. The CDR3 runs 16 residues. Trimming cost V 8 bases and J 0 bases; bases outside gene matches: 2. Germline CDR1 is MNHEY and CDR2 is SMNVEV (reference sequence). The CDR3 nucleotides are TGTGCCAGCGGGGGACTAGCGGGAGCGAACACCGGGGAGCTGTTTTTT. Translated, it gives CASGGLAGANTGELFF.

The rearrangement joins TRBV4-1 to TRBJ1-4; D unresolved. Trimming removed 4 bases at V and 7 bases at J, with 13 bases between. The CDR3 has 14 residues. In germline, CDR1 is MGHRA, CDR2 YSYEKL. The CDR3, as DNA: TGCGCCAGCAGCCCCCTTGTCAGTACTGAAAAACTGTTTTTT. Its translation is CASSPLVSTEKLFF.

This clone was seen once. The chain recombines TRBV29-1 with TRBJ2-3; 7 nucleotides match TRBD2. Germline V gives CDR1 SQVTM, CDR2 ANQGSEA. The CDR3 has 15 residues. V lost 6 bases to trimming and J lost 6 bases; unmatched junction nucleotides: 15. CDR3 DNA: TGCAGCGTCCAGGGCGGCGGGAGATGGTCGGATACGCAGTATTTT. Translating it yields CSVQGGGRWSDTQYF.

The genes are TRBV2 and TRBJ1-3; D remains ambiguous. Looked up from germline, CDR1 is SNHLY and CDR2 is FYNNEI. Between the trimmed V and J ends, which lost 7 bases and 2 bases, there was a span of 12 bases. This CDR3 region has 14 residues. In nucleotides, the CDR3 is TGTGCCAGCACCTACCTTGCGACTGGAAACACCATATATTTT. Encoded protein: CASTYLATGNTIYF.

The J gene is TRBJ2-7, the V gene TRBV20-1; no firm D call. Trimming shortened V by 3 bases and J by 2 bases, and 14 bases separated the two germline ends. Germline V gene data show CDR1 as DFQATT and CDR2 as SNEGSKA (reference sequence). This CDR3 contains 14 residues. DNA of the CDR3: TGCAGTGCTAGTGAAATTCTGGAGCCCTACGAGCAGTACTTC. Its translation is CSASEILEPYEQYF.

The chain is built from TRBV11-3 and TRBJ2-1, with TRBD2 as a possible D gene (5 bases). Deletions cut 4 bases from V and 5 bases from J, with 12 bases between. Looked up from germline, CDR1 is SGHNT and CDR2 is YENEEA. The CDR3 totals 14 residues. CDR3 amino acids: CASSSGVINNEQFF. The CDR3 DNA follows: TGTGCCAGCAGCTCCGGGGTTATCAACAATGAGCAGTTCTTC.

The chain uses TRBV27 and TRBJ1-1; 7 nucleotides align to TRBD1. The CDR3 has 13 amino acids. Trimming took 7 bases from V and 3 from J; bases not matched to a gene: 5. Germline V lookup: CDR1 MNHEY, CDR2 SMNVEV (reference sequence). The CDR3: CASTPTGYTEAFF. The DNA of the CDR3 is TGTGCCAGCACTCCGACAGGGTACACTGAAGCTTTCTTT.

In its sample, this clone was seen once. The chain couples TRBV5-4 to TRBJ2-4, with 8 bases that match TRBD1. Trimming took 0 bases from V and 6 from J; bases not matched to a gene: 8. The CDR3 runs to 16 residues. The germline CDR1 and CDR2 sequences are SGHNT and YYREEE (reference sequence). The CDR3 DNA is TGTGCCAGCAGCTTGGCAGTTGCAGGGGGCGGAAACATTCAGTACTTC. This gives the protein CASSLAVAGGGNIQYF.

V usage is TRBV6-6 and J usage is TRBJ2-7; TRBD2 might be the D (6 bases). This CDR3 spans 12 amino acids. Germline-derived CDR1 and CDR2 are MNHNY and SVGAGI (reference sequence). V dropped 5 bases and J dropped 5 bases, with 10 bases sitting between them. This chain's CDR3 is CASSMTRDEQYF. CDR3 in DNA: TGTGCCAGCAGTATGACTAGAGACGAGCAGTACTTC.

This clone was detected once. The CDR3 protein is CASRSTSRAGGVSGELFF. As DNA, the CDR3 is TGTGCAAGTCGCTCTACCAGCCGGGCGGGAGGGGTCTCCGGGGAGCTGTTTTTT. V usage is TRBV12-2 and J usage is TRBJ2-2; whether TRBD2, the table's D call, matches the DNA was not checked. TRBV12-2 is flagged as a pseudogene. This CDR3 has 18 amino acids.

DNA for the CDR3: TGTGCCTGGAGTGAAAACAGGGGAGGAAGGTCACCCCTCCACTTT. Translating it yields CAWSENRGGRSPLHF. This chain links TRBV30 with TRBJ1-6, with 7 bases aligning to TRBD1. The CDR3 is made up of 15 amino acids. Trimming took 1 base from V and 10 from J; bases not matched to a gene: 10. The germline CDR1 and CDR2 sequences are GTSNPN and SVGIG (reference sequence).

The chain combines TRBV11-2 with TRBJ2-3, with a possible D match to TRBD2 (6 bases). The CDR3 length is 14 residues. Germline CDR1 is SGHAT and CDR2 is FQNNGV. V lost 8 bases and J lost 0, with 12 bases in between. CDR3 residues: CASSGLASTDTQYF. DNA of the CDR3: TGTGCCAGCTCCGGCCTAGCGAGCACAGATACGCAGTATTTT.

In the case of this clone: At one of its ends the junction is not consistent with the germline gene, which may arise from a read error. The rearrangement joins TRBV7-9 to TRBJ2-7, with 11 bases identical to TRBD1. The CDR3 consists of 15 residues. The germline V gene has CDR1 SEHNR and CDR2 FQNEAQ (reference sequence). Written as DNA, the CDR3 is TGTGCCAGCAGCCCGGGGACAGGGGGTTCCTACAAGCAGTACTTC. It encodes CASSPGTGGSYKQYF.

This clone is a singleton in its sample. The CDR3 coding sequence is TGTGCCAGAAGGGGGACAGGGGGGACCGGGGAGCTGTTTTTT. Its translation is CARRGTGGTGELFF. The chain employs TRBV2 and TRBJ2-2, with 11 bases aligning to TRBD1. The CDR3 has 14 amino acids. J lost 5 bases, V lost 9 bases, and 5 bases had no gene match. Germline V gene data show CDR1 as SNHLY and CDR2 as FYNNEI.

As for this clone: As the CDR3 is not closed by the conserved phenylalanine or tryptophan, this likely results from a read error. Because the CDR3's place on the DNA is in doubt, the DNA is left out and the CDR3 is given as listed by TCRdb. The chain uses TRBV24-1 and TRBJ1-4. Per the germline V gene, CDR1 is KGHDR and CDR2 is SFDVKD. Both ends counted, the CDR3 spans 13 residues. The CDR3 loop reads CATSDLRRDRLIV.

The genes are TRBV20-1 and TRBJ2-1; possibly TRBD1 for D (7 bases). Germline values: CDR1 DFQATT, CDR2 SNEGSKA (reference sequence). The length of the CDR3 is 15 residues. V lost 6 bases to trimming and J lost 7 bases, with 22 bases between them. The CDR3, as DNA: TGCAGTGCCAGTGGGGGGTACGAGGGGGCTAATGAGCAGTTCTTC. Its protein is CSASGGYEGANEQFF.

This clone has more than one count but fewer than ten. The J gene is TRBJ1-6, the V gene TRBV12-3 or TRBV12-4; D is undetermined. The CDR3 sequence is 13 residues long. Trimming shortened V by 3 bases and J by 10 bases, and 10 bases separated the two germline ends. The CDR3 DNA follows: TGTGCCAGCAGTTTGCGGTCGGGATCACCCCTCCACTTT. Translated: CASSLRSGSPLHF.

The chain combines TRBV9 with TRBJ1-4; TRBD1 agrees at 7 bases. CDR1 is SGDLS, CDR2 YYNGEE, per germline. The CDR3 loop spans 15 amino acids. Germline trimming cut 0 bases from V and 4 bases from J; bases unmatched to any gene: 3. The CDR3 is CASSVDGDSNEKLFF. For the CDR3, the DNA is TGTGCCAGCAGCGTAGATGGGGACAGTAATGAAAAACTGTTTTTT.

The chain combines TRBV6-2 or TRBV6-3 with TRBJ1-5; 7 positions match TRBD1. CDR1 and CDR2 from the germline V gene are MNHEY and SVGEGT. The CDR3 covers 15 residues. J lost 4 bases, V lost 4 bases, and 7 bases had no gene match. DNA for the CDR3: TGTGCCAGCAGTTTCGCGGACAGGCCTAATCAGCCCCAGCATTTT. Residues: CASSFADRPNQPQHF.

The chain recombines TRBV12-3 or TRBV12-4 with TRBJ1-2, with D possibly TRBD1 on 6 matching bases. The V gene lost 6 bases and the J gene lost 2 bases, with 10 bases spanning the gap. The length of the CDR3 is 13 residues. The CDR3 bases are TGTGCCAGCAGCCAACAGGGAAACTATGGCTACACCTTC. Translating it yields CASSQQGNYGYTF.

The chain carries TRBV19 and TRBJ2-1; no clear D. Trimming cost V 0 bases and J 7 bases, with 7 bases left between them. Germline assignment: CDR1 LNHDA and CDR2 SQIVND (reference sequence). The CDR3 sequence is 13 residues long. In DNA, the CDR3 is TGTGCCAGTAGTATAGATCAGGTTAATGAGCAGTTCTTC. Translated: CASSIDQVNEQFF.

The chain is built from TRBV23-1 and TRBJ2-7, with 10 bases lining up with TRBD1. TRBV23-1 is classed as an ORF, of uncertain function. This CDR3 has 17 amino acids. The junction had 6 bases not matched to a gene; V was cut back by 0 bases and J by 1 base. DNA for the CDR3: TGCGCCAGCAGTCAATCGCAGGGACAGGGGATTTCCTACGAGCAGTACTTC. Residues: CASSQSQGQGISYEQYF.

The chain uses TRBV25-1 and TRBJ2-5; TRBD2 is a possible D gene (5 bases). CDR1 and CDR2 from the germline V gene are MGHDK and SYGVNS. The CDR3 extends over 15 amino acids. V was pared by 7 bases and J by 4 bases, with 19 bases between. DNA of the CDR3: TGTGCCAGCACCCTAGAGAGGGAGCGTCGAGAGACCCAGTACTTC. Protein sequence: CASTLERERRETQYF.